This T cell receptor beta chain comes out of a study of blood T cell repertoires in COVID-19 (TCRdb year 2020). Context from the whole study: Samples from collaborators originated in the United States, Italy and Spain and spanned both the acute and convalescent phases of COVID-19. The material from the prospective study consisted of cDNA or gDNA derived from T cells, B-cell-depleted T cells, or PBMCs. Deeply sampled blood TCRbeta repertoires from subjects exposed to, actively infected with, or recovered from COVID-19 were included in the dataset. The repertoires were made available in a free public database intended to serve as a resource for research on the immune response to SARS-CoV-2. The samples were drawn from two sources: the first 160 participants of the ongoing ImmuneRACE study, and 1,254 subjects contributed by 6 global collaborators. The sample metadata nearly always contained a de-identified subject ID, COVID-19 status, age in years and sex. Where available, HLA class I and class II types were taken from metadata supplied by the sample provider and were not determined by assay-based typing. Points the paper makes about the study in general: Clinical and demographic metadata were provided uncurated, with the amount varying by source and participant.

CDR1 and CDR2, per the germline V gene, are MNHEY and SVGAGI. At the junction V is shortened by 3 bases and J by 6 bases, with 11 bases in between. The CDR3 numbers 14 residues from cysteine through phenylalanine. The kept DNA is CDR3 alone, 42 bases in frame from the first base. Collaborating institutions collected whole blood in K2EDTA tubes following their own protocols. For TCRbeta analysis, collaborators shipped samples as frozen whole blood, isolated PBMCs, or DNA extracted from either of those sample types. Comments on this clone: This clone's antigen is unknown. Base-call qualities are not available, and no considerably larger clone is one nucleotide away.

The immunoSEQ Assay, a bias-controlled multiplex PCR, was used to amplify TCRbeta CDR3 regions from genomic DNA. The source study handled its data this way. Nucleated cell counts per sample were estimated from amplification of reference gene primers within the assay. To quantify the absolute abundance of each unique TCRbeta CDR3 rearrangement, sequence reads were collapsed and filtered. For each sample, productive Simpson clonality was calculated by taking the square root of Simpson's diversity index across productive rearrangements. Entries here come from immuneACCESS through TCRdb and include only in-frame sequences with V and J called. Some clones fail to appear in such tables; in the studies checked, an unresolved V gene covers under half of the shortfall, and the cause of the remainder is unknown. The DNA gave D and trimming, while V, J and clone size come from that table. The sample has 150,000 to 200,000 clones on record, approximately 81% of them singletons. The top ten clones comprise 13% to 15% of the sample.

The receptor was isolated from a man aged 18-30 years with active or convalescent COVID-19. Material: peripheral blood. The V and J genes are TRBV6-5 and TRBJ1-4, with a tentative D gene TRBD1 over 5 matching bases. The sequence in DNA is TGTGCCAGCAGTTATGGGGGGGTCGATGAAAAACTGTTTTTT. This yields the protein CASSYGGVDEKLFF.